This TCR beta chain originates from a study of long-term antiretroviral therapy in people with HIV. This CDR3 has 13 amino acids. Germline V gene sequence: CDR1 SGHDT, CDR2 YYEEEE. V was trimmed by 1 base and J by 0 bases, leaving 4 bases between them. Runs used v3.0 of the immunoSEQ assay and were done at survey level. The repertoire was sequenced with immunoSEQ multiplex PCR; TCRdb's copy has only in-frame clones and lacks some. The sample carries 11,000 to 15,000 clones, 88% recorded once. Source: unsorted PBMCs, taken 6.2 years after starting antiretroviral therapy. The sequence came from a middle-aged man with HIV. The chain is built from TRBV5-6 and TRBJ1-2, with D unclear. In DNA form, the CDR3 reads TGTGCCAGCAGCTTGCGAGCTAACTATGGCTACACCTTC. Translating gives CASSLRANYGYTF.